This T cell receptor (beta chain) derives from a study of regulatory T cells in long-lasting Graves disease. As concerns this clonotype: Its antigen is still unknown.

Construction of the TCR beta libraries employed iRepertoire HTBI primers in conjunction with Arm-PCR of CDR3 regions. Authors' methods: From all samples, identification returned 14 TRBJ and approximately 67 TRBV segments. In TCRdb, the multiplex PCR reads were re-called with MiXCR into one record per CDR3 protein. V and J calls and clone size were set by TCRdb, not the authors. The repertoire holds 700,000 or so distinct CDR3 sequences, with around 30% as singletons. Time point described: persistent/refractory GD, antithyroid drugs over 5 years with positive TRAb. TCR sequences were obtained from RNA taken from PBMCs. A roughly 10-milliliter sample of peripheral blood was drawn into EDTA tubes. This CDR3 has 15 amino acids. Germline CDR1 reads SNHLY; CDR2 reads FYNNEI. The V end was cut by 7 bases, the J end by 2 bases, with 18 bases between. The study's findings and limits: Among persistent patients, a larger number of public clonotypes were shared (roughly 2,700) than among newly diagnosed patients (roughly 970).

The chain uses TRBV2 and TRBJ2-7; weak D call: TRBD2 (5 bases). The clonotype was recovered from a female donor with Graves disease. The material was peripheral blood mononuclear cells (PBMCs), obtained when the disease was refractory, from a patient treated with antithyroid drugs. The CDR3 is CASTIASGSPYEQYF. CDR3 coding DNA: TGTGCCAGCACAATCGCCAGCGGAAGCCCCTACGAGCAGTACTTC.